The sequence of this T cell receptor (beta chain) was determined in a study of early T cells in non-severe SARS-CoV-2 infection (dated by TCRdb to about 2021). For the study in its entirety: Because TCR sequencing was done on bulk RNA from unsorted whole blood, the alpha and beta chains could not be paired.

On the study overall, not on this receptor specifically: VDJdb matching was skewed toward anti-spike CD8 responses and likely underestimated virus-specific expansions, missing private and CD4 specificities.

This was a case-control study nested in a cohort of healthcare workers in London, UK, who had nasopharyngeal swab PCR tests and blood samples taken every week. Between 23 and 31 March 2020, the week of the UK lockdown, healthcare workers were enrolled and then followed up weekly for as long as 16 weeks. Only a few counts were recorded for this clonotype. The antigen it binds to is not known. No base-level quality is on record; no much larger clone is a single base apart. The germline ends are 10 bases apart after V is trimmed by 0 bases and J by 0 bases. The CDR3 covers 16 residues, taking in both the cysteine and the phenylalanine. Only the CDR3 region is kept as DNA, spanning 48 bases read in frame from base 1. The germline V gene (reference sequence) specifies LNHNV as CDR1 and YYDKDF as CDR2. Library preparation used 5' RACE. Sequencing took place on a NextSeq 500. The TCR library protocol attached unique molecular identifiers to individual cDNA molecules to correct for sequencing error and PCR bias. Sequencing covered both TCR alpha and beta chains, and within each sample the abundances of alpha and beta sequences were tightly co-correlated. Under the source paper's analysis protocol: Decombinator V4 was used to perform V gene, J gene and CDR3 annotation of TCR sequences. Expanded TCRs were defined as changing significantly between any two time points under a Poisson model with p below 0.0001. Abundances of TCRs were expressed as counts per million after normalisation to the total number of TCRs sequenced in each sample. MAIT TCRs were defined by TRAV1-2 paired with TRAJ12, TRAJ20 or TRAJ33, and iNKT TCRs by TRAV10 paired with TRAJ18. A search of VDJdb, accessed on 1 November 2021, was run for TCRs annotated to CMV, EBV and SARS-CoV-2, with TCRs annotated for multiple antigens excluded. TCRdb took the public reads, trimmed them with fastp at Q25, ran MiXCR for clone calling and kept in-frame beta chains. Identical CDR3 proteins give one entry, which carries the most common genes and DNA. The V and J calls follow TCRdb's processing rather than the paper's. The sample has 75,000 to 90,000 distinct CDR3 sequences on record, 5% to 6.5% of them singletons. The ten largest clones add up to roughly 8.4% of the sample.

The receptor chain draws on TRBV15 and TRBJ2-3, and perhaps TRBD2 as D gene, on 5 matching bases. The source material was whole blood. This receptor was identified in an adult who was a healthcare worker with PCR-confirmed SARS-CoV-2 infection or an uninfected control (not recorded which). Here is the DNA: TGTGCCACCAGCAGAGATCGGGCTAGCAGCACAGATACGCAGTATTTT. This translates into CATSRDRASSTDTQYF.